This TCR beta chain originates from a study of T cells in Graves' hyperthyroidism and ophthalmopathy. Study-wide results and limits: Most thyroid clonotypes that were expanded above 0.001 also turned up in blood.

Between the trimmed V and J ends, which lost 4 bases and 5 bases, there was a span of 14 bases. The CDR3 sequence is 14 residues long. CDR1 is SGHVS and CDR2 is FNYEAQ in the germline V gene. RNA transcripts yielded amplified TCR beta CDR3 regions. An initial round of RT-PCR targeting the TCR CDR3 relied on the HTBI primer set. TCRdb reanalysed the multiplex PCR reads using MiXCR and keeps one entry per CDR3 protein. The sample has a few hundred thousand distinct CDR3 sequences; about half are singletons. Worth noting for this clonotype: Its antigen is undetermined.

Hyperthyroidism in the patients, aged 18 to 65, was newly diagnosed and under 2 months in duration. Clinicians diagnosed patients from clinical symptoms, serum thyroxine and TRAb, thyroid ultrasound and orbital computed tomography. This receptor was obtained from a woman aged 18-29 years with Graves' hyperthyroidism. Sequenced material: peripheral blood or thyroid tissue (not recorded which). The chain employs TRBV7-6 and TRBJ2-5, with D perhaps given as TRBD1 or TRBD2 (5 bases each). CDR3 DNA: TGTGCCAGCAGCTCCAGGGAGTCTGGGGAGACCCAGTACTTC. Translating it yields CASSSRESGETQYF.